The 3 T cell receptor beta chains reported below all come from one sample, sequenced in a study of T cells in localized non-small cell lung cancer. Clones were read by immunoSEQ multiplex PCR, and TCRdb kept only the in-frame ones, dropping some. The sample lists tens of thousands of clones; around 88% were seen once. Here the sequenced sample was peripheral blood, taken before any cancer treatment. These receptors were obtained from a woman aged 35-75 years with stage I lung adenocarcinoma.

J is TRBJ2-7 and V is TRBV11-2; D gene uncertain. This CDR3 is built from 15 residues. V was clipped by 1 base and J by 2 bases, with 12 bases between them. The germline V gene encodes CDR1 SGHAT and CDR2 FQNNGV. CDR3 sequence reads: CASSLAQDVTYEQYF. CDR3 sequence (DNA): TGTGCCAGCAGCTTAGCCCAGGACGTAACCTACGAGCAGTACTTC. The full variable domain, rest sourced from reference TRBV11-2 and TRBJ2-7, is EAGVAQSPRYKIIEKRQSVAFWCNPISGHATLYWYQQILGQGPKLLIQFQNNGVVDDSQLPKDRFSAERLKGVDSTLKIQPAKLEDSAVYLCASSLAQDVTYEQYFGPGTRLTVT.

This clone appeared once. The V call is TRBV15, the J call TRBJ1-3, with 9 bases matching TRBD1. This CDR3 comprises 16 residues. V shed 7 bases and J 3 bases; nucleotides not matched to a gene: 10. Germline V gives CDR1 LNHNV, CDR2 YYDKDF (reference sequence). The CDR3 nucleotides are TGTGCCACCAAACTGGGACAGGGAGTTGGTGGAAACACCATATATTTT. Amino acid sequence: CATKLGQGVGGNTIYF. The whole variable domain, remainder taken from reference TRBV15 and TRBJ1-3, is DAMVIQNPRYQVTQFGKPVTLSCSQTLNHNVMYWYQQKSSQAPKLLFHYYDKDFNNEADTPDNFQSRRPNTSFCFLDIRSPGLGDTAMYLCATKLGQGVGGNTIYFGEGSWLTVV.

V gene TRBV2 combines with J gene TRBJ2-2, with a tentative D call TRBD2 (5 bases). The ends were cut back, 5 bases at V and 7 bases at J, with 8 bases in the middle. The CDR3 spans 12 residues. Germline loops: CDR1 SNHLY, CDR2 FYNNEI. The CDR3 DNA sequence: TGTGCCAGCAGTAGGGAGAACGGGGAGCTGTTTTTT. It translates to CASSRENGELFF.